This T cell receptor (beta chain) comes out of a study of PD-1 blockade in mismatch repair-deficient tumors. Study observations and caveats: After pembrolizumab, tumor-resident clones rose rapidly, then generally contracted before radiologic responses.

To note about this clone: Its antigen is unidentified.

Libraries were prepared by immunoSEQ multiplex PCR; TCRdb keeps only in-frame clonotypes and omits some of them. The table has roughly 32,000 clones, 65% to 85% seen once. Germline CDR1 SGHRS, CDR2 YFSETQ. Between the trimmed V and J ends, which lost 0 bases and 2 bases, there was a span of 10 bases. This CDR3 has 15 residues. Every patient had mismatch repair deficiency by PCR or immunohistochemistry. The input for sequencing was PBMCs, taken roughly 6 weeks after starting pembrolizumab. The chain recombines TRBV5-1 with TRBJ2-3, with D possibly being TRBD2 (5 bases). This receptor was obtained from an adult with mismatch repair-deficient cancer. The CDR3 loop is CASSLVRVYTDTQYF. CDR3 nucleotides: TGCGCCAGCAGCTTGGTGCGGGTTTACACAGATACGCAGTATTTT. The variable domain in full, with the rest retrieved from reference TRBV5-1 and TRBJ2-3, is KAGVTQTPRYLIKTRGQQVTLSCSPISGHRSVSWYQQTPGQGLQFLFEYFSETQRNKGNFPGRFSGRQFSNSRSEMNVSTLELGDSALYLCASSLVRVYTDTQYFGPGTRLTVL.